This T cell receptor beta chain was identified in a study of T cells after yellow fever vaccination. As for the study in general: For low cell numbers, libraries were made with SMART-Seq v4 Ultra Low Input. Findings of the study overall: FACS-sorted repertoires could harbor abundant contaminating bulk-population clonotypes. The study re-detected most primary-vaccination clones after the booster (nearly 97% CD4, 88% CD8).

In making TCR cDNA, 5'RACE template switching added a universal primer site and UMIs to it. TCRdb re-called the 5' RACE reads through MiXCR, storing one row per CDR3 protein. This table has some 350,000 distinct CDR3 sequences, roughly 4% appearing once. The germline V gene has CDR1 SGHRS and CDR2 YFSETQ. V lost 4 bases, J lost 5 bases, and 6 bases stayed unmatched. The CDR3 is 14 residues long. This clonotype was seen a handful of times. Its antigen is unidentified. The genes are TRBV5-1 and TRBJ2-1; TRBD2 matches 7 bases. The TCR sequence derives from a man aged 18 to 30 who received the YFV17D yellow fever vaccine. Here the sequenced sample was PBMCs, taken 5 days after the yellow fever booster vaccination. The CDR3 region has the DNA TGCGCCAGCAGCCAACCGGGACTACACAATGAGCAGTTCTTC. Amino acids: CASSQPGLHNEQFF. The full variable domain, rest sourced from reference TRBV5-1 and TRBJ2-1, is KAGVTQTPRYLIKTRGQQVTLSCSPISGHRSVSWYQQTPGQGLQFLFEYFSETQRNKGNFPGRFSGRQFSNSRSEMNVSTLELGDSALYLCASSQPGLHNEQFFGPGTRLTVL.